Listed here are 23 T cell receptor beta chains from one sample, sequenced in a study of T cell responses to AZD1222 COVID-19 vaccine. Measured with immunoSEQ multiplex PCR; TCRdb has only the in-frame clones, and not every one. In the table there are some 96,000 clones, 85% to 95% of which are singletons. Sequences were derived from peripheral blood, sampled on day 0 of AZD1222 vaccination. All receptors come from an adult in good health.

The chain recombines TRBV12-3 or TRBV12-4 with TRBJ2-7; 7 bases are shared with TRBD2. The CDR3 totals 12 residues. The CDR3 nucleotides read TGTGCCAGCAGTCCCGCCAGCGGGATGCCCCTCGTC. Translation gives CASSPASGMPLV.

This sequence joins TRBV5-8 and TRBJ1-2; D is ambiguous. Germline CDR1 SGHTS, CDR2 YDEGEE. The length of the CDR3 is 14 residues. Trimming took off 2 bases at V and 4 bases at J, with 12 bases between the two ends. The chain's CDR3 is CASSFTGILYGYTF. DNA for the CDR3: TGTGCCAGCAGCTTTACGGGTATCCTCTATGGCTACACCTTC.

The V call is TRBV6-5, the J call TRBJ1-1; no clear D gene. Germline-derived CDR1 and CDR2 are MNHEY and SVGAGI. The CDR3 spans 12 residues. Trimming removed 7 bases from V and 4 bases from J, with 10 bases in between. The chain's CDR3 is CASISGGTEAFF. The CDR3 DNA is TGTGCCAGCATATCCGGAGGCACTGAAGCTTTCTTT.

This chain joins TRBV18 and TRBJ1-3; tentatively, D is TRBD1 (5 bases). From germline, CDR1 is KGHSH and CDR2 LQKENI. Trimming took off 0 bases at V and 0 bases at J, with 12 bases between the two ends. This CDR3 comprises 17 residues. This chain's CDR3 is CASSPPGGADSGNTIYF. The CDR3 DNA reads as TGTGCCAGCTCACCACCGGGAGGGGCGGACTCTGGAAACACCATATATTTT. Combining the CDR3 with reference TRBV18 and TRBJ1-3 gives the whole variable domain NAGVMQNPRHLVRRRGQEARLRCSPMKGHSHVYWYRQLPEEGLKFMVYLQKENIIDESGMPKERFSAEFPKEGPSILRIQQVVRGDSAAYFCASSPPGGADSGNTIYFGEGSWLTVV.

The chain employs TRBV11-2 and TRBJ1-4; no clear D. V gave up 1 base and J gave up 0 bases, with 9 bases separating them. Germline-derived CDR1 and CDR2 are SGHAT and FQNNGV. The CDR3 sequence is 16 residues long. CDR3 region: CASSLVQFATNEKLFF. CDR3 DNA: TGTGCCAGCAGCTTAGTCCAGTTCGCAACTAATGAAAAACTGTTTTTT. Full variable domain (outside the CDR3, taken from reference TRBV11-2 and TRBJ1-4): EAGVAQSPRYKIIEKRQSVAFWCNPISGHATLYWYQQILGQGPKLLIQFQNNGVVDDSQLPKDRFSAERLKGVDSTLKIQPAKLEDSAVYLCASSLVQFATNEKLFFGSGTQLSVL.

The chain couples TRBV28 to TRBJ2-6; D is uncertain. CDR1 MDHEN and CDR2 SYDVKM come from the germline V gene. The CDR3 spans 16 residues. V gave up 6 bases and J gave up 0 bases, with 12 bases separating them. DNA for the CDR3: TGTGCCAGCAGCCCTTGGGCGAGCTCTGGGGCCAACGTCCTGACTTTC. This encodes CASSPWASSGANVLTF.

This clone was detected only once. This chain joins TRBV19 and TRBJ2-4; D remains unclear. Trimming cost V 5 bases and J 3 bases, with 11 bases left between them. This CDR3 spans 14 amino acids. Germline V gene sequence: CDR1 LNHDA, CDR2 SQIVND (reference sequence). The CDR3 region has the DNA TGTGCCAGTAGTTCATATCATGACAAAAACATTCAGTACTTC. It is translated as CASSSYHDKNIQYF.

The chain links TRBV6-1 to TRBJ2-2; no definite D call. The germline CDR1 and CDR2 sequences are MNHNS and SASEGT. This CDR3 has 15 residues. With 2 bases removed from V and 3 bases from J, the gap between germline ends came to 10 bases. The CDR3 protein is CASSEIVGYTGELFF. The DNA for the CDR3 is TGTGCCAGCAGTGAAATTGTCGGGTACACCGGGGAGCTGTTTTTT.

The chain links TRBV2 to TRBJ1-5, with 9 bases aligning to TRBD1. V lost 4 bases and J lost 6; bases outside the gene matches: 4. The germline CDR1 and CDR2 sequences are SNHLY and FYNNEI. This CDR3 is built from 14 residues. This CDR3 is CASSGPGQGQPQHF. Here the CDR3 DNA reads TGTGCCAGCAGTGGCCCGGGACAGGGTCAGCCCCAGCATTTT.

CDR3 sequence reads: CASSIVGRGAGNTIYF. The CDR3 bases are TGTGCCAGTAGTATAGTTGGCAGGGGAGCTGGAAACACCATATATTTT. The V call is TRBV19, the J call TRBJ1-3; TRBD1 is a possible D gene (6 bases). The CDR3 totals 16 residues. V was clipped by 1 base and J by 2 bases, with 12 bases between them. Germline lookup yields CDR1 LNHDA and CDR2 SQIVND (reference sequence).

The chain uses TRBV6-5 and TRBJ1-3, with 7 bases aligning to TRBD1. CDR3 size: 14 residues. The germline V gene has CDR1 MNHEY and CDR2 SVGAGI. V trimming: 2 bases; J trimming: 4 bases; junction bases outside the gene matches: 2. Written as DNA, the CDR3 is TGTGCCAGCAGTTACGACAGGGCGGGAAACACCATATATTTT. As protein: CASSYDRAGNTIYF.

J is TRBJ2-1 and V is TRBV6-6; D unresolved. Germline V gives CDR1 MNHNY, CDR2 SVGAGI (reference sequence). The V end was cut by 7 bases, the J end by 4 bases, with 17 bases between. The CDR3 runs 15 residues. The CDR3 reads CASTPAGLNYNEQFF. Written as DNA, the CDR3 is TGTGCCAGCACCCCTGCAGGCCTTAATTACAATGAGCAGTTCTTC.

V is TRBV5-1 and J is TRBJ1-4; a possible D gene is TRBD1 (6 bases). From germline, CDR1 is SGHRS and CDR2 YFSETQ. V dropped 3 bases and J dropped 8 bases, with 23 bases sitting between them. This CDR3 contains 17 residues. The CDR3 nucleotides are TGCGCCAGCAGCTCCGGGACACAGGTCCGGGGCGGGGAAAAACTGTTTTTT. It encodes CASSSGTQVRGGEKLFF.

This chain connects TRBV3-1 (or the pseudogene TRBV3-2) to TRBJ1-4; tentatively, D is TRBD1 (5 bases). The germline CDR1 and CDR2 sequences are LGHDT and YNNKEL (reference sequence). The CDR3 has 15 amino acids. Trimming took off 4 bases at V and 4 bases at J, with 13 bases between the two ends. The chain's CDR3 is CASSRTTDINEKLFF. The CDR3 region has the DNA TGTGCCAGCAGCCGTACGACGGACATTAATGAAAAACTGTTTTTT.

The CDR3 is CASSLRWAGTEAFF. The CDR3 coding sequence is TGTGCCAGCAGCTTACGGTGGGCGGGAACTGAAGCTTTCTTT. The chain employs TRBV7-2 and TRBJ1-1; D not resolved. The CDR3 runs to 14 residues. V lost 2 bases and J 5 bases, leaving 12 bases between the germline ends. CDR1 SGHTA and CDR2 FQGNSA come from the germline V gene. The whole variable domain, filled in from reference TRBV7-2 and TRBJ1-1, reads GAGVSQSPSNKVTEKGKDVELRCDPISGHTALYWYRQSLGQGLEFLIYFQGNSAPDKSGLPSDRFSAERTGGSVSTLTIQRTQQEDSAVYLCASSLRWAGTEAFFGQGTRLTVV.

The J gene is TRBJ2-7, the V gene TRBV6-5; unclear D gene. The CDR3 loop spans 13 amino acids. Germline V gene sequence: CDR1 MNHEY, CDR2 SVGAGI. Trimming removed 3 bases from V and 2 bases from J, with 8 bases in between. CDR3 sequence (DNA): TGTGCCAGCAGTTATATGTCCACCTACGAGCAGTACTTC. Protein: CASSYMSTYEQYF.

The chain recombines TRBV11-3 with TRBJ2-1; D perhaps matches TRBD2 (6 bases). Looked up from germline, CDR1 is SGHNT and CDR2 is YENEEA. The CDR3 extends over 15 amino acids. Trimming left V 4 bases short and J 2 bases short, with 12 bases between. This CDR3 is CASSSRDSTYNEQFF. The CDR3 DNA sequence: TGTGCCAGCAGCTCCCGGGACTCGACCTACAATGAGCAGTTCTTC.

This clone was recorded once. The V call is TRBV3-1 (or the pseudogene TRBV3-2), the J call TRBJ2-1; 7 nucleotides agree with TRBD1. Trimming took 1 base from V and 5 from J; bases not matched to a gene: 5. CDR3 length: 15 amino acids. Germline CDR1 and CDR2: LGHDT and YNNKEL (reference sequence). DNA of the CDR3: TGTGCCAGCAGCCAAGCGAGACAGGGAAACAATGAGCAGTTCTTC. Its translation: CASSQARQGNNEQFF.

This sequence joins TRBV7-8 and TRBJ1-5, with D hard to call. CDR1 SGHVS and CDR2 FQNEAQ come from the germline V gene. Between the trimmed V and J ends, which lost 5 bases and 0 bases, there was a span of 14 bases. The CDR3 length is 16 residues. CDR3 sequence: CASSAELILSNQPQHF. CDR3 sequence (DNA): TGTGCCAGCAGCGCCGAACTTATTCTTAGCAATCAGCCCCAGCATTTT.

CDR3 protein: CASSMGVRDRTTGELFF. The CDR3 nucleotides are TGTGCCAGTAGTATGGGTGTTAGGGACAGAACCACCGGGGAGCTGTTTTTT. The chain joins TRBV19 to TRBJ2-2; 7 positions match TRBD1. Unmatched junction bases numbered 11, after V lost 3 bases and J lost 4 bases. CDR1 LNHDA and CDR2 SQIVND come from the germline V gene (reference sequence). The CDR3 extends over 17 amino acids.

V and J are TRBV7-2 and TRBJ2-1, with TRBD2 matching 8 bases. CDR3 size: 15 residues. Germline V lookup: CDR1 SGHTA, CDR2 FQGNSA. The V segment lost 4 bases and the J segment 4 bases; nucleotides outside the gene matches: 6. The CDR3 DNA is TGTGCCAGCAGCTCACAAGCGGGAGCGTACAATGAGCAGTTCTTC. Protein: CASSSQAGAYNEQFF.

V is TRBV28 and J is TRBJ2-2; 12 nucleotides align to TRBD2. Germline V lookup: CDR1 MDHEN, CDR2 SYDVKM. The CDR3 is 18 amino acids. Unmatched junction bases numbered 8, after V lost 3 bases and J lost 3 bases. CDR3 amino acids: CASSLASGRAEYTGELFF. In nucleotides, the CDR3 is TGTGCCAGCAGTTTGGCTAGCGGGAGGGCCGAGTACACCGGGGAGCTGTTTTTT.

This clone was picked up one time. The chain uses TRBV18 and TRBJ2-3; D is uncertain. The V and J ends lost 0 bases and 4 bases respectively, with 14 bases between them. There are 16 residues in the CDR3. Germline V gene data show CDR1 as KGHSH and CDR2 as LQKENI. In DNA, the CDR3 is TGTGCCAGCTCACCACCTTCTGGTATAGGTCCAGATACGCAGTATTTT. It encodes CASSPPSGIGPDTQYF.